The 7 T cell receptor beta chains below were found in one sample sequenced in a study of cytomegalovirus exposure and HLA in healthy donors. PCR primers comprised 60 Vbeta and 13 Jbeta primers. Here immunoSEQ multiplex PCR was the method, and the copy in TCRdb shows in-frame clones only, minus some. Found here are 120,000 or so clones, approximately 80% of them singletons; the top ten hold around 3.6%. The source material was PBMCs. Receptors were obtained from a young man in good health and CMV-seronegative.

V usage is TRBV6-1 and J usage is TRBJ2-6, with 8 nucleotides matching TRBD1. Germline V gives CDR1 MNHNS, CDR2 SASEGT. After removal of 0 bases from V and 4 bases from J, the junction contained 5 bases not matched to a gene. CDR3 length: 17 amino acids. CDR3 region: CASSEARDRFGANVLTF. The CDR3 nucleotides are TGTGCCAGCAGTGAAGCACGGGACAGGTTCGGGGCCAACGTCCTGACTTTC.

The V call is TRBV27, the J call TRBJ2-5, with D possibly being TRBD2 (6 bases). TRBJ2-7 explains the end of the DNA better; the J call may be wrong. The germline gives CDR1 MNHEY, CDR2 SMNVEV (reference sequence). This CDR3 contains 13 residues. The CDR3 DNA reads as TGTGCCAGCAGTTCCCCGGGAGTCTACGAGCAGTACTTC. The encoded protein is CASSSPGVYEQYF.

The V gene is TRBV5-6, the J gene TRBJ2-4; 7 positions agree with TRBD2. V dropped 0 bases and J dropped 3; count of bases not matched to a gene: 0. This CDR3 has 14 amino acids. Germline CDR1 and CDR2: SGHDT and YYEEEE. This chain's CDR3 is CASSLGGGKNIQYF. CDR3 sequence (DNA): TGTGCCAGCAGCTTGGGGGGGGGCAAAAACATTCAGTACTTC.

This chain uses TRBV5-1 with TRBJ2-3; 7 positions match TRBD2. With V trimmed by 3 bases and J by 4 bases, 8 bases remained unmatched. There are 15 residues in the CDR3. Per germline, CDR1 SGHRS and CDR2 YFSETQ. CDR3 amino acids: CASSSSKRDPDTQYF. The CDR3, as DNA: TGCGCCAGCAGCTCCTCGAAGCGGGATCCAGATACGCAGTATTTT.

In this sample, this clone turned up a few times. The V gene is TRBV6-5, the J gene TRBJ2-6; TRBD1 might be the D (6 bases). The germline gives CDR1 MNHEY, CDR2 SVGAGI. The CDR3 covers 15 residues. V lost 6 bases to trimming and J lost 2 bases, with 11 bases between them. CDR3 region: CASRRQEAGANVLTF. The CDR3 coding sequence is TGTGCCAGCAGGAGACAGGAGGCTGGGGCCAACGTCCTGACTTTC.

Comments on this clone: The sample carries other DNA sequences with the same CDR3. The chain carries TRBV5-1 and TRBJ2-7, with 8 bases that match TRBD1. Per germline, CDR1 SGHRS and CDR2 YFSETQ. This CDR3 comprises 14 residues. The junction had 5 bases not matched to a gene; V was cut back by 4 bases and J by 2 bases. CDR3 amino acids: CASSLGTGPYEQYF. The CDR3 DNA reads TGCGCCAGCAGCCTGGGGACAGGCCCCTACGAGCAGTACTTC.

CDR3 region: CASSSRQGAAGNTIYF. The CDR3 nucleotides are TGCGCCAGCAGCTCTAGACAGGGGGCGGCAGGAAACACCATATATTTT. The V gene is TRBV5-1, the J gene TRBJ1-3, with 10 nucleotides matching TRBD1. CDR1 is SGHRS, CDR2 YFSETQ, per germline. V was pared by 3 bases and J by 4 bases, with 7 bases of the junction left unmatched. The CDR3 runs 16 residues.